The sequence of this T cell receptor (beta chain) was determined in a study of cytomegalovirus exposure and HLA in healthy donors. Using immunoSEQ multiplex PCR, the repertoire was profiled, and TCRdb retains in-frame clones only, with some absent. The sample lists a few hundred thousand clones; nearly 90% were seen once. CDR1 and CDR2 (germline): SNHLY, FYNNEI. V shed 6 bases, J shed 6 bases, and the junction held 2 bases outside the gene matches. The CDR3 spans 15 residues. Separate from the 666-subject first cohort, the 120-subject validation cohort was the one that the donors belonged to. Overall study findings and caveats: A list of about 160 TCR beta chains associated with cytomegalovirus was given. A classifier reportedly called cytomegalovirus status with high sensitivity and specificity. Across donors, most TCRs were seen rarely, yet some public ones were widespread.

Remarks on this clone: Antigen specificity is unknown.

The sequence was collected from a woman aged 18 to 35 in good health and CMV-seronegative. The sequenced sample consisted of PBMCs. The V and J genes are TRBV2 and TRBJ2-4; TRBD2 agrees at 16 bases. In nucleotides, the CDR3 is TGTGCCAGCAGAGGGACTAGCGGGGGGGTAAACATTCAGTACTTC. This encodes CASRGTSGGVNIQYF.